This TCR beta chain emerged from a study of cytomegalovirus exposure and HLA in healthy donors. Study conclusions and caveats: Per a later analysis, HLA-associated TCR beta chains showed more clonal expansion than other, equally common TCR beta chains. Sequences of the TCR beta chain were said to predict the HLA-A and HLA-B alleles of most subjects accurately. Generally TCR sequences proved uncommon, though certain public TCRs appeared in numerous donors.

Trimming shortened V by 3 bases and J by 5 bases, and 16 bases separated the two germline ends. This CDR3 has 15 amino acids. Germline V gene sequence: CDR1 SNHLY, CDR2 FYNNEI. PCR was performed using 60 Vbeta and 13 Jbeta primers. Method: immunoSEQ multiplex PCR; TCRdb's copy keeps in-frame clones and lacks some. The data hold 110,000 to 150,000 clones, with 60% to 80% observed a single time. In regard to this clone: Its antigen remains unidentified.

The V and J genes are TRBV2 and TRBJ1-1; D possibly corresponds to TRBD1 (6 bases). The receptor was isolated from a man aged 40-50 years in good health and CMV-seronegative. Sequencing used PBMCs. The CDR3 DNA follows: TGTGCCAGCAGTGACCGGACAGCAGTAGGAACTGAAGCTTTCTTT. Translated: CASSDRTAVGTEAFF.